Below are 15 T cell receptor beta chains sequenced from a single sample in a study of T cells in Graves' hyperthyroidism and ophthalmopathy. RNA transcripts served as the template for amplifying TCR beta CDR3 regions. HTBI primers were used for first-round RT-PCR of the TCR CDR3. TCRdb ran MiXCR on the multiplex PCR reads and lists one entry per CDR3 protein. In the table there are approximately 610,000 distinct CDR3 sequences, 14% to 15% of which are singletons. Sequencing input: blood. The receptors come from a woman between 40 and 55 years old with Graves' ophthalmopathy.

The rearrangement uses TRBV7-2 and TRBJ2-2; D remains unclear. Trimming took off 5 bases at V and 3 bases at J, with 4 bases between the two ends. The CDR3 extends over 12 amino acids. Germline V lookup: CDR1 SGHTA, CDR2 FQGNSA. CDR3 coding DNA: TGTGCCAGCAGCATAGACACCGGGGAGCTGTTTTTT. Translation: CASSIDTGELFF.

V usage is TRBV4-1 and J usage is TRBJ1-5; 9 bases line up with TRBD1. CDR3 size: 13 residues. The V segment lost 4 bases and the J segment 9 bases; nucleotides outside the gene matches: 4. Germline V lookup: CDR1 MGHRA, CDR2 YSYEKL. CDR3 loop: CASSLGQGPPQHF. Written as DNA, the CDR3 is TGCGCCAGCAGCCTGGGACAGGGCCCGCCCCAGCATTTT.

This clonotype was observed many times. The V and J genes are TRBV12-3 or TRBV12-4 and TRBJ1-5; D not certain. The CDR3 is 13 amino acids. The V end lost 2 bases, the J end lost 1 base, and 3 bases lay between the germline ends. In DNA, the CDR3 is TGTGCCAGCAGTTTATTCAGCAATCAGCCCCAGCATTTT. This translates into CASSLFSNQPQHF.

This clonotype appeared many times. The J gene is TRBJ2-7, the V gene TRBV11-2, with D perhaps given as TRBD1 or TRBD2 (5 bases each). Trimming took off 1 base at V and 10 bases at J, with 14 bases between the two ends. The germline V gene encodes CDR1 SGHAT and CDR2 FQNNGV. The CDR3 sequence is 13 residues long. The CDR3 reads CASSLGNRDGQYF. In DNA, the CDR3 is TGTGCCAGCAGCTTAGGGAACCGGGACGGACAGTACTTC.

This clonotype was recorded at least ten times. This chain connects TRBV28 to TRBJ1-2, with 8 bases fitting TRBD1. V dropped 4 bases and J dropped 7; count of bases not matched to a gene: 8. This CDR3 is built from 14 residues. CDR1 is MDHEN, CDR2 SYDVKM, per germline. DNA for the CDR3: TGTGCCAGCAGTTCCCAAGGACAGGGTATTGGCTACACCTTC. Its translation: CASSSQGQGIGYTF.

This clonotype occurred many times. This chain joins TRBV30 and TRBJ2-7; 10 bases fit TRBD2. With V trimmed by 5 bases and J by 8 bases, 12 bases remained unmatched. Per germline, CDR1 GTSNPN and CDR2 SVGIG (reference sequence). The CDR3 runs to 14 residues. CDR3 amino acids: CAWAAGTSASKQYF. CDR3 in DNA: TGTGCCTGGGCCGCCGGGACTAGCGCTTCCAAGCAGTACTTC.

In the case of this clonotype: A much bigger clone sits one base away, suggesting this may be a read error. The V and J genes are TRBV20-1 and TRBJ2-5, with 9 bases lining up with TRBD2. The CDR3 sequence is 14 residues long. The germline CDR1 and CDR2 sequences are DFQATT and SNEGSKA (reference sequence). V lost 0 bases and J lost 4; bases outside the gene matches: 3. The CDR3 bases are TGCAGTGCTAGAGATGCGACTAGCGGAGAGACCCAGTACTTC. This encodes CSARDATSGETQYF.

The DNA for the CDR3 is TGTGCCTGGAGCACAGGGGTTGGGAATCAGCCCCAGCATTTT. Its protein product is CAWSTGVGNQPQHF. The chain couples TRBV30 to TRBJ1-5; 7 bases line up with TRBD1. Germline loops: CDR1 GTSNPN, CDR2 SVGIG (reference sequence). After removal of 3 bases from V and 4 bases from J, the junction contained 6 bases not matched to a gene. This CDR3 is 14 amino acids long.

In its sample, this clonotype was seen many times. This rearrangement joins TRBV6-2 or TRBV6-3 to TRBJ2-7, with TRBD2 matching 10 bases. CDR3 length: 18 residues. CDR1 and CDR2 from the germline V gene are MNHEY and SVGEGT. With V trimmed by 6 bases and J by 5 bases, 19 bases remained unmatched. The CDR3 DNA reads as TGTGCCAGCAGGCGCGGGGCTAGCAATAGCGGGAGGCTCGACGAGCAGTACTTC. Translated: CASRRGASNSGRLDEQYF.

This rearrangement joins TRBV5-1 to TRBJ2-5, with 7 nucleotides matching TRBD2. V was clipped by 8 bases and J by 3 bases; unmatched bases: 10. CDR1 and CDR2 from the germline V gene are SGHRS and YFSETQ. The CDR3 is 14 residues long. This chain's CDR3 is CASSFARGEETQYF. CDR3 coding DNA: TGCGCCAGTTCGTTTGCCCGGGGGGAAGAGACCCAGTACTTC. Variable domain in full (rest from reference TRBV5-1 and TRBJ2-5): KAGVTQTPRYLIKTRGQQVTLSCSPISGHRSVSWYQQTPGQGLQFLFEYFSETQRNKGNFPGRFSGRQFSNSRSEMNVSTLELGDSALYLCASSFARGEETQYFGPGTRLLVL.

Many counts were recorded for this clonotype. The chain combines TRBV10-3 with TRBJ2-5; D gene ambiguous. CDR3 length equals 12 residues. Germline-derived CDR1 and CDR2 are ENHRY and SYGVKD. V lost 3 bases to trimming and J lost 5 bases, with 7 bases between them. DNA of the CDR3: TGTGCCATCAGTGACCAGTGGGAGACCCAGTACTTC. It is translated as CAISDQWETQYF.

As regards this clonotype: A read error may explain this, as a much larger clone is one base away. The V gene is TRBV7-2, the J gene TRBJ1-2; tentative D call: TRBD1 (6 bases). V lost 9 bases and J lost 7, with 21 bases in between. In germline, CDR1 is SGHTA, CDR2 FQGNSA. The CDR3 is made up of 14 amino acids. As DNA, the CDR3 is TGTGCCAGAAGCCCGCGGACAGTCTCTGTTGGCTACACCTTC. Residues: CARSPRTVSVGYTF.

V usage is TRBV5-1 and J usage is TRBJ1-1; weak D call: TRBD1 (6 bases). Germline values: CDR1 SGHRS, CDR2 YFSETQ. The CDR3 is 15 residues long. Trimming left V 0 bases short and J 0 bases short, with 9 bases between. The CDR3, as DNA: TGCGCCAGCAGCTTGGAGGGGGGACTGAACACTGAAGCTTTCTTT. This gives the protein CASSLEGGLNTEAFF.

Many counts were recorded for this clonotype. This chain joins TRBV30 and TRBJ1-2; no clear D. The CDR3 sequence is 11 residues long. CDR1 is GTSNPN, CDR2 SVGIG, per germline (reference sequence). V was shortened by 1 base and J by 4 bases, with 4 bases between the two germline ends. CDR3 sequence: CAWSAFYGYTF. CDR3 DNA: TGTGCCTGGAGTGCCTTCTATGGCTACACCTTC.

This sequence joins TRBV9 and TRBJ2-7, with D possibly being TRBD1 or TRBD2 (5 bases each). The CDR3 consists of 15 residues. Per germline, CDR1 SGDLS and CDR2 YYNGEE. Trimming removed 1 base from V and 0 bases from J, with 11 bases in between. CDR3 nucleotides: TGTGCCAGCAGCGTACAGGGAGCGGCCTCCTACGAGCAGTACTTC. As protein: CASSVQGAASYEQYF.